This TCR beta chain was retrieved from a study of T cell responses to AZD1222 COVID-19 vaccine (dated by TCRdb to about 2021). With regard to the full study: TCR sequencing was performed for 230 to 250 trial participants, of whom roughly 200 were given two doses of AZD1222 and around 26 were given two doses of MenACWY control vaccine. Trial participants were enrolled by age into 18-55, 56-69 and 70-plus year subgroups, with approximately 160, 26 and 62 TCR-sequenced participants respectively. Paper-wide results and their limitations: The 56-69-year group was small, and its depth increase did not reach significance, likely because of low power. Participants were mostly white British and included more females than males, and it was suggested by the authors that clonal diversity may have been underestimated. Because no samples from the day 14 peak response were available, repertoires could be characterized only after the peak T cell response. The vaccine-associated CD4 TCRs covered the entire spike protein, and the dominant responses fell in regions 160-218 and 743-854. A significant rise in spike-specific TCR breadth and depth was observed after two AZD1222 doses relative to day 0 and relative to MenACWY recipients. Reportedly, close to half of the unique spike-specific TCRs recognized epitopes lying outside the regions that are mutated in the B.1.351 and B.1.1.7 variants. Conclusions about previously exposed vaccinees are limited, since just five or six AZD1222 recipients were seropositive for SARS-CoV-2 at baseline.

The CDR3 regions of human TCRbeta chains were analyzed by immunosequencing. The authors' pipeline ran thus. TCRs in the repertoires were matched against a reference library of SARS-CoV-2-specific TCRs that had been generated with the MIRA antigen-specificity platform. Breadth was defined as the fraction of unique TCRs that were SARS-CoV-2-associated. Depth was defined as the fraction of total T cells that were SARS-CoV-2-associated. Using the MIRA data, every spike-specific TCR was mapped to the spike region that the TCR reacted to and assigned to either a CD4 or a CD8 class. Log10-transformed breadth and depth values were compared by one-way ANOVA with Sidak's multiple comparisons tests. The clones in this table, taken by TCRdb from immuneACCESS, are in-frame only. Not every clone is retained; where verified, under half of the shortfall comes from an unresolved V gene, and the cause of the rest is unknown. From that table come the V and J calls and clone size; the DNA was used to work out D and trimming. The table for this sample lists about 75,000 clones; around 86% of them were counted only once. Roughly 18% of the sample lies in the top ten.

Notes on this clone: Its antigen specificity is not known. No much larger clonotype is one base removed from it; base qualities were not supplied.

The time point tag for this specimen amounts to: about 28 days (+/-7) after the second vaccine dose. AZD1222 recipients with second doses at about 4 weeks or about 12 weeks were pooled, because spike-specific TCR depth and breadth did not differ between schedules. The vaccinee samples were drawn from two UK trials, COV001 and COV002, one of which was a single-blind randomized controlled phase 2/3 trial testing AZD1222 (ChAdOx1 nCoV-19) in healthy adults. Trial participant PBMC samples were collected at day 0 and day 28 after the second dose for TCRbeta chain sequencing. The CDR3 starts with the cysteine, ends with the phenylalanine, and has 14 residues. Only the CDR3 region is kept as DNA, spanning 42 bases read in frame from base 1. CDR1 and CDR2, per the germline V gene, are SGHRS and YFSETQ. V has 4 bases trimmed and J has 3 bases trimmed; junction bases matching no gene number 7.

Sample: peripheral blood, taken 28 days after the second AZD1222 dose. Recombination linked TRBV5-1 to TRBJ2-7; 7 bases in the middle match TRBD1. The TCR comes from an adult who received the AZD1222 COVID-19 vaccine. The nucleotide sequence is given as TGCGCCAGCAGCCCGGCAGGGGGATACTACGAGCAGTACTTC. It specifies CASSPAGGYYEQYF.